Shown below are 21 T cell receptor beta chains from a single sample sequenced in a study of cytomegalovirus exposure and HLA in healthy donors. The PCR ran on 60 Vbeta and 13 Jbeta primers. This table comes from immunoSEQ multiplex PCR, and its TCRdb copy is limited to in-frame clones, with some not included. The top ten clones hold around 1.9% of a sample with approximately 190,000 clones, around 81% of them seen once. The sample consisted of PBMCs. All receptors come from a young woman in good health and CMV-seropositive.

J is TRBJ2-1 and V is TRBV25-1; 11 nucleotides agree with TRBD2. The CDR3 sequence is 18 residues long. Germline-derived CDR1 and CDR2 are MGHDK and SYGVNS. The trim removed 6 bases at V and 3 bases at J, leaving 13 bases unmatched. The DNA of the CDR3 is TGTGCCAGCAGGGGGGGAACTAGCGGGGGCGGGGGCTACAATGAGCAGTTCTTC. Translating gives CASRGGTSGGGGYNEQFF. Using reference TRBV25-1 and TRBJ2-1 for the parts outside the CDR3, the full variable domain is EADIYQTPRYLVIGTGKKITLECSQTMGHDKMYWYQQDPGMELHLIHYSYGVNSTEKGDLSSESTVSRIRTEHFPLTLESARPSHTSQYLCASRGGTSGGGGYNEQFFGPGTRLTVL.

The CDR3 loop reads CASSPDTDYNEQFF. The CDR3 nucleotides read TGTGCCAGCAGTCCGGACACGGATTACAATGAGCAGTTCTTC. The chain has TRBV11-3 and TRBJ2-1; D might be TRBD1 (5 bases). Germline V CDR1 and CDR2: SGHNT, YENEEA. CDR3 size: 14 residues. The V end lost 6 bases, the J end lost 4 bases, and 13 bases lay between the germline ends.

The CDR3 region is CASRSQGNTGELFF. CDR3 nucleotide sequence: TGTGCCAGCAGAAGCCAGGGGAACACCGGGGAGCTGTTTTTT. V is TRBV6-5 and J is TRBJ2-2; perhaps TRBD1 as D (5 bases). From germline, CDR1 is MNHEY and CDR2 SVGAGI. V lost 6 bases and J 1 base, leaving 9 bases between the germline ends. The CDR3 is 14 residues long.

The CDR3 loop is CASSELGGSDGYTF. For the CDR3, the DNA is TGTGCCAGCAGTGAATTGGGGGGTTCTGATGGCTACACCTTC. J is TRBJ1-2 and V is TRBV25-1; D may be TRBD1 (5 bases). This CDR3 spans 14 amino acids. The germline gives CDR1 MGHDK, CDR2 SYGVNS. Trimming pared 1 base from V and 6 bases from J, leaving 12 bases between.

This rearrangement joins TRBV5-4 to TRBJ1-2; 7 nucleotides line up with TRBD1. CDR3 size: 12 residues. Germline-derived CDR1 and CDR2 are SGHNT and YYREEE (reference sequence). The V segment lost 4 bases and the J segment 8 bases; nucleotides outside the gene matches: 5. The CDR3 here is CASSPAGGGYTF. DNA of the CDR3: TGTGCCAGCAGCCCCGCAGGGGGGGGCTACACCTTC.

This chain links TRBV6-1 with TRBJ1-1; a weak D match, TRBD1 (6 bases). Germline V gene data show CDR1 as MNHNS and CDR2 as SASEGT. V was cut by 6 bases and J by 4 bases, with 12 bases left in between. This CDR3 has 13 amino acids. The CDR3 loop reads CASSQQGTTEAFF. The DNA for the CDR3 is TGTGCCAGCAGCCAACAGGGCACCACTGAAGCTTTCTTT.

The rearrangement joins TRBV2 to TRBJ2-1; 10 bases line up with TRBD2. There are 11 residues in the CDR3. V shed 4 bases and J 12 bases; nucleotides not matched to a gene: 0. Germline V lookup: CDR1 SNHLY, CDR2 FYNNEI. The CDR3 DNA is TGTGCCAGCAGTGTAGCGGGGGGGCAGTTCTTC. It is translated as CASSVAGGQFF.

The rearrangement joins TRBV5-1 to TRBJ1-2; D may be TRBD1 (6 bases). The ends were cut back, 1 base at V and 3 bases at J, with 13 bases in the middle. The CDR3 spans 15 residues. CDR1 is SGHRS, CDR2 YFSETQ, per germline. The CDR3 reads CASSLSGGADYGYTF. The CDR3 coding sequence is TGCGCCAGCAGCTTGTCGGGGGGCGCAGACTATGGCTACACCTTC.

The table lists this clone with a count of one. V is TRBV5-1 and J is TRBJ2-3, with TRBD2 as a possible D gene (5 bases). CDR1 is SGHRS and CDR2 is YFSETQ in the germline V gene. V was shortened by 2 bases and J by 1 base, with 8 bases between the two germline ends. This CDR3 region has 14 residues. The DNA for the CDR3 is TGCGCCAGCAGCTTTTCCGGGGGCACAGATACGCAGTATTTT. It yields the protein CASSFSGGTDTQYF.

The chain has TRBV5-4 and TRBJ1-3; D gene unclear. CDR1 is SGHNT, CDR2 YYREEE, per germline (reference sequence). The CDR3 has 15 amino acids. V gave up 4 bases and J gave up 4 bases, with 15 bases separating them. The CDR3 loop reads CASSPWRGKGNTIYF. The CDR3 DNA is TGTGCCAGCAGCCCCTGGAGAGGGAAAGGAAACACCATATATTTT.

This CDR3 is CASSLALNPDTQYF. The CDR3 region has the DNA TGTGCCAGCAGCTTAGCGCTAAACCCAGATACGCAGTATTTT. This chain connects TRBV7-2 to TRBJ2-3; D call uncertain. The V end lost 0 bases, the J end lost 4 bases, and 8 bases lay between the germline ends. The CDR3 runs to 14 residues. The germline V gene has CDR1 SGHTA and CDR2 FQGNSA. Combining the CDR3 with reference TRBV7-2 and TRBJ2-3 gives the whole variable domain GAGVSQSPSNKVTEKGKDVELRCDPISGHTALYWYRQSLGQGLEFLIYFQGNSAPDKSGLPSDRFSAERTGGSVSTLTIQRTQQEDSAVYLCASSLALNPDTQYFGPGTRLTVL.

V usage is TRBV7-3 and J usage is TRBJ2-2; TRBD1 matches 9 bases. V lost 5 bases and J lost 8; bases outside the gene matches: 9. The CDR3 contains 15 residues. Germline V gene sequence: CDR1 SGHTA, CDR2 FQGTGA. This CDR3 is CASSPGTGLSGELFF. The CDR3 coding sequence is TGTGCCAGCAGCCCTGGGACAGGGTTGTCGGGGGAGCTGTTTTTT.

This rearrangement joins TRBV19 to TRBJ2-3, with TRBD1 matching 8 bases. This CDR3 region has 14 residues. Germline-derived CDR1 and CDR2 are LNHDA and SQIVND (reference sequence). Trimming cost V 7 bases and J 5 bases; bases outside gene matches: 8. CDR3: CASMRQGAVDTQYF. CDR3 nucleotides: TGTGCCAGTATGAGGCAGGGGGCCGTAGATACGCAGTATTTT.

This chain connects TRBV27 to TRBJ2-1, with TRBD2 identical over 14 bases. Unmatched junction bases numbered 7, after V lost 6 bases and J lost 9 bases. This CDR3 contains 15 residues. The germline V gene has CDR1 MNHEY and CDR2 SMNVEV (reference sequence). CDR3 loop: CASRTGLAGVGEQFF. The CDR3 DNA follows: TGTGCCAGCAGAACGGGACTAGCGGGGGTGGGTGAGCAGTTCTTC.

The chain combines TRBV6-1 with TRBJ1-2; weak D call: TRBD1 (6 bases). Germline V gene data show CDR1 as MNHNS and CDR2 as SASEGT. V lost 7 bases, J lost 5 bases, and 17 bases lay in between. CDR3 size: 14 residues. Here the CDR3 reads CASTDGTLKYGYTF. CDR3 nucleotides: TGTGCCAGCACGGACGGGACATTGAAGTATGGCTACACCTTC.

This clone turned up a few times. The V and J genes are TRBV9 and TRBJ1-2; 7 nucleotides match TRBD1. Germline V gene lookup returns CDR1 SGDLS and CDR2 YYNGEE. The V and J ends lost 4 bases and 2 bases, in that order; junction bases with no gene match: 5. This CDR3 has 14 amino acids. Here the CDR3 reads CASSKEGQNYGYTF. CDR3 in DNA: TGTGCCAGCAGCAAGGAGGGACAGAACTATGGCTACACCTTC.

This clone was observed a handful of times. The CDR3 DNA is TGTGCCAGCAGCTTAAATGGGGGGGGTGGCGAGCAGTACTTC. Translation gives CASSLNGGGGEQYF. The chain combines TRBV7-3 with TRBJ2-7; 7 bases are shared with TRBD2. The trim removed 1 base at V and 6 bases at J, leaving 6 bases unmatched. CDR3 length equals 14 residues. Germline values: CDR1 SGHTA, CDR2 FQGTGA.

J is TRBJ2-6 and V is TRBV7-2, with 8 bases that match TRBD2. The germline V gene has CDR1 SGHTA and CDR2 FQGNSA. V lost 4 bases and J lost 0; bases outside the gene matches: 5. The CDR3 consists of 17 residues. CDR3 coding DNA: TGTGCCAGCAGCTCGCTAGCGGGCCCCTCTGGGGCCAACGTCCTGACTTTC. This gives the protein CASSSLAGPSGANVLTF.

This sequence joins TRBV5-6 and TRBJ2-2; no reliable D call. V was cut by 1 base and J by 6 bases, with 10 bases left in between. Germline V gives CDR1 SGHDT, CDR2 YYEEEE. This CDR3 comprises 14 residues. This chain's CDR3 is CASSLLQSSGELFF. The CDR3 nucleotides are TGTGCCAGCAGCTTGTTACAGTCCTCCGGGGAGCTGTTTTTT.

The chain is built from TRBV19 and TRBJ2-3; D gene ambiguous. The CDR3 has 15 residues. The V gene lost 5 bases and the J gene lost 2 bases, with 14 bases spanning the gap. Germline assignment: CDR1 LNHDA and CDR2 SQIVND (reference sequence). The CDR3 DNA sequence: TGTGCCAGTAGTCTCTCCTCTTTTATCACAGATACGCAGTATTTT. Translated: CASSLSSFITDTQYF.

V and J are TRBV5-5 and TRBJ2-3; TRBD1 agrees at 10 bases. V dropped 0 bases and J dropped 3; count of bases not matched to a gene: 10. This CDR3 has 18 amino acids. The germline CDR1 and CDR2 sequences are SGHKS and YYEKEE (reference sequence). CDR3 protein: CASSLAVRWDRGTDTQYF. The CDR3 bases are TGTGCCAGCAGCTTGGCAGTTCGTTGGGACAGGGGAACAGATACGCAGTATTTT.